These 20 T cell receptor beta chains came from one sample sequenced in a study of T-cell memory formation after mild COVID-19 listed by TCRdb under 2021. Library preparation employed 5' RACE. These reads were obtained on an Illumina NovaSeq 6000. The public reads were run again by TCRdb, first through fastp at Q25 and then through MiXCR, and only productive beta chains were kept. A single entry per CDR3 protein holds the most common genes and DNA from its merged rows. The sample table contains about 560,000 distinct CDR3 sequences; only one count was recorded for 20% to 25% of them. The ten largest make up 7% to 9% of the sample. Specimen: PBMCs or a T cell subset sorted from them (not recorded which). All receptors come from an adult woman who had mild COVID-19 (a few samples of this study predate the infection). The sample titles of this study are shuffled in the database, so cell type and time point are left out; the donor was told from shared clones.

The table lists this clonotype with a few counts. V usage is TRBV5-4 and J usage is TRBJ1-1; possible D gene TRBD1, 5 bases. Trimming cost V 4 bases and J 0 bases, with 13 bases left between them. Germline V lookup: CDR1 SGHNT, CDR2 YYREEE (reference sequence). CDR3 length: 15 amino acids. The CDR3 spells CASSGGATMNTEAFF. Here the CDR3 DNA reads TGTGCCAGCAGCGGAGGGGCCACGATGAACACTGAAGCTTTCTTT.

This clonotype was detected only a few times. V gene TRBV5-1 combines with J gene TRBJ2-1, with D possibly matching TRBD1 (6 bases). The CDR3 has 13 residues. Trimming removed 1 base at V and 9 bases at J, with 11 bases between. Germline loops: CDR1 SGHRS, CDR2 YFSETQ. As DNA, the CDR3 is TGCGCCAGCAGCTTGTCGACAGGATTTGAGCAGTTCTTC. It encodes CASSLSTGFEQFF. Using reference TRBV5-1 and TRBJ2-1 for the parts outside the CDR3, the full variable domain is KAGVTQTPRYLIKTRGQQVTLSCSPISGHRSVSWYQQTPGQGLQFLFEYFSETQRNKGNFPGRFSGRQFSNSRSEMNVSTLELGDSALYLCASSLSTGFEQFFGPGTRLTVL.

This clonotype showed up many times. The rearrangement joins TRBV4-3 to TRBJ2-7; 8 bases fit TRBD2. The germline V gene has CDR1 LGHNA and CDR2 YSLEER. The CDR3 loop spans 15 amino acids. Unmatched junction bases numbered 6, after V lost 3 bases and J lost 2 bases. Here the CDR3 DNA reads TGCGCCAGCAGCCAGGAACTAGCGGCAACCTACGAGCAGTACTTC. Translation: CASSQELAATYEQYF.

CDR3 DNA sequence: TGTGCCAGCAGGGCCGGGGGTCAGCCCCAGCATTTT. Its protein is CASRAGGQPQHF. V and J are TRBV27 and TRBJ1-5, with a weak D call TRBD1 (5 bases). This CDR3 contains 12 residues. V was pared by 6 bases and J by 6 bases, with 9 bases between. CDR1 and CDR2 (germline): MNHEY, SMNVEV (reference sequence).

This clonotype was recorded a few times. The V call is TRBV27, the J call TRBJ1-6; D ambiguous. Germline-derived CDR1 and CDR2 are MNHEY and SMNVEV (reference sequence). Trimming cost V 7 bases and J 7 bases, with 23 bases left between them. This CDR3 spans 17 amino acids. The CDR3 here is CASMKLGARVGNSPLHF. CDR3 DNA sequence: TGTGCCAGCATGAAGTTGGGAGCCCGTGTTGGAAATTCACCCCTCCACTTT.

The chain couples TRBV29-1 to TRBJ2-1; 11 nucleotides align to TRBD2. V lost 3 bases to trimming and J lost 8 bases; unmatched junction nucleotides: 12. This CDR3 comprises 16 residues. Germline CDR1 is SQVTM and CDR2 is ANQGSEA. The CDR3 here is CSVDGASGGTRHEQFF. As DNA, the CDR3 is TGCAGCGTTGATGGGGCTAGCGGGGGGACAAGGCATGAGCAGTTCTTC.

CDR3 sequence: CASSSRTSGRAGEQYF. In DNA form, the CDR3 reads TGTGCCAGCAGCTCCAGGACTAGCGGGAGGGCCGGCGAGCAGTACTTC. The rearrangement links TRBV11-3 to TRBJ2-7; 15 bases map to TRBD2. CDR1 and CDR2 from the germline V gene are SGHNT and YENEEA. The CDR3 extends over 16 amino acids. Trimming cost V 4 bases and J 6 bases; bases outside gene matches: 7.

This clonotype was seen a few times. The chain is built from TRBV5-1 and TRBJ2-7; 13 bases agree with TRBD2. CDR3 length: 15 amino acids. Germline V lookup: CDR1 SGHRS, CDR2 YFSETQ. V gave up 4 bases and J gave up 3 bases; unmatched junction bases: 4. CDR3 nucleotide sequence: TGCGCCAGCAGCCACGGGACTAGCGGGAACTACGAGCAGTACTTC. This translates into CASSHGTSGNYEQYF.

This rearrangement joins TRBV5-6 to TRBJ2-3; a possible D gene is TRBD2 (5 bases). The length of the CDR3 is 16 residues. Germline V gene data show CDR1 as SGHDT and CDR2 as YYEEEE. Trimming left V 7 bases short and J 5 bases short, with 23 bases between. DNA of the CDR3: TGTGCCAGCCTACCTCGGGGTCCTCCACCGGAAGATACGCAGTATTTT. Encoded protein: CASLPRGPPPEDTQYF.

V is TRBV12-3 or TRBV12-4 and J is TRBJ2-3, with 15 nucleotides matching TRBD2. Trimming cost V 6 bases and J 3 bases; bases outside gene matches: 4. There are 16 residues in the CDR3. This CDR3 is CASSYGTSGGTDTQYF. Here the CDR3 DNA reads TGTGCCAGCAGCTACGGGACTAGCGGGGGGACAGATACGCAGTATTTT.

The sample holds a few counts of this clonotype. The chain has TRBV9 and TRBJ2-7, with TRBD2 as a possible D gene (6 bases). This CDR3 contains 13 residues. Germline V gives CDR1 SGDLS, CDR2 YYNGEE. V shed 2 bases and J shed 6 bases, with 12 bases lying between them. For the CDR3, the DNA is TGTGCCAGCAGCGTTCACCGGGACTCCGAGCAGTACTTC. Amino acid sequence: CASSVHRDSEQYF.

This clonotype has a handful of counts. This chain uses TRBV25-1 with TRBJ2-7; perhaps TRBD1 as D (8 bases). V was pared by 3 bases and J by 7 bases, with 19 bases between. The CDR3 sequence is 15 residues long. Germline lookup yields CDR1 MGHDK and CDR2 SYGVNS. This CDR3 reads CASSDGGTGDREQYF. The CDR3 DNA is TGTGCCAGCAGTGACGGGGGGACAGGTGATCGAGAGCAGTACTTC.

This clonotype was observed many times. The chain links TRBV24-1 to TRBJ2-1; 13 bases align to TRBD2. Germline V gives CDR1 KGHDR, CDR2 SFDVKD. The CDR3 contains 17 residues. V was clipped by 2 bases and J by 8 bases; unmatched bases: 8. CDR3 in amino acids: CATSDSTTSGGAYEQFF. CDR3 DNA sequence: TGTGCCACCAGTGATTCCACCACTAGCGGGGGGGCCTATGAGCAGTTCTTC.

The gene calls are TRBV6-5 and TRBJ2-7; weak D call: TRBD2 (5 bases). Per the germline V gene, CDR1 is MNHEY and CDR2 is SVGAGI. Deletions cut 6 bases from V and 9 bases from J, with 21 bases between. The length of the CDR3 is 14 residues. Here the CDR3 reads CASSSGLGASGQYF. The CDR3 DNA reads as TGTGCCAGCAGCAGCGGACTGGGAGCTAGTGGGCAGTACTTC.

The genes are TRBV7-6 and TRBJ2-3; D perhaps matches TRBD1 (5 bases). CDR1 is SGHVS and CDR2 is FNYEAQ in the germline V gene. The CDR3 totals 15 residues. V was clipped by 2 bases and J by 2 bases, with 11 bases between them. CDR3 residues: CASSLTLGATDTQYF. The CDR3 DNA follows: TGTGCCAGCAGCTTAACCCTAGGGGCCACAGATACGCAGTATTTT. Full variable domain (remainder filled in from reference TRBV7-6 and TRBJ2-3): GAGVSQSPRYKVTKRGQDVALRCDPISGHVSLYWYRQALGQGPEFLTYFNYEAQQDKSGLPNDRFSAERPEGSISTLTIQRTEQRDSAMYRCASSLTLGATDTQYFGPGTRLTVL.

In this sample, this clonotype turned up a few times. The V call is TRBV27, the J call TRBJ2-1; D is undetermined. The CDR3 loop spans 15 amino acids. The germline V gene encodes CDR1 MNHEY and CDR2 SMNVEV (reference sequence). The germline V and J ends were trimmed by 3 bases and 0 bases, with 9 bases remaining between them. The CDR3 DNA sequence: TGTGCCAGCAGTTTGGTGTATAGCTCCTACAATGAGCAGTTCTTC. Translated, it gives CASSLVYSSYNEQFF.

This clonotype was detected many times. The chain uses TRBV7-6 and TRBJ1-1; 8 nucleotides agree with TRBD1. CDR1 and CDR2 from the germline V gene are SGHVS and FNYEAQ. The CDR3 loop spans 15 amino acids. After removal of 2 bases from V and 6 bases from J, the junction contained 8 bases not matched to a gene. The CDR3 region has the DNA TGTGCCAGCAGCTTACTTACAGGGGGGCTGTCTGAAGCTTTCTTT. It translates to CASSLLTGGLSEAFF. Supplemented by reference TRBV7-6 and TRBJ1-1, the full variable domain reads GAGVSQSPRYKVTKRGQDVALRCDPISGHVSLYWYRQALGQGPEFLTYFNYEAQQDKSGLPNDRFSAERPEGSISTLTIQRTEQRDSAMYRCASSLLTGGLSEAFFGQGTRLTVV.

This clonotype appeared a few times. The gene calls are TRBV7-9 and TRBJ1-1; D is possibly TRBD1 (6 bases). Trimming pared 4 bases from V and 3 bases from J, leaving 18 bases between. Germline CDR1 is SEHNR and CDR2 is FQNEAQ (reference sequence). The CDR3 spans 16 residues. CDR3 amino acids: CASSSWGWGQDTEAFF. The CDR3 DNA sequence: TGTGCCAGCAGCTCATGGGGGTGGGGGCAGGACACTGAAGCTTTCTTT.

This clonotype has just a few counts. The chain employs TRBV5-1 and TRBJ2-3; 15 bases are a match to TRBD2. The germline V gene has CDR1 SGHRS and CDR2 YFSETQ. This CDR3 contains 17 residues. V lost 5 bases, J lost 2 bases, and 6 bases stayed unmatched. CDR3 in amino acids: CASSSGTSGRTTDTQYF. CDR3 DNA sequence: TGCGCCAGCAGTTCAGGGACTAGCGGGAGGACCACAGATACGCAGTATTTT.

This chain uses TRBV27 with TRBJ2-7, with 10 bases aligning to TRBD2. Germline loops: CDR1 MNHEY, CDR2 SMNVEV (reference sequence). Trimming cost V 2 bases and J 2 bases; bases outside gene matches: 9. This CDR3 spans 17 amino acids. CDR3 sequence (DNA): TGTGCCAGCAGTTTACGCCTATTAGCGGGAGGAACCTACGAGCAGTACTTC. This sequence encodes CASSLRLLAGGTYEQYF.